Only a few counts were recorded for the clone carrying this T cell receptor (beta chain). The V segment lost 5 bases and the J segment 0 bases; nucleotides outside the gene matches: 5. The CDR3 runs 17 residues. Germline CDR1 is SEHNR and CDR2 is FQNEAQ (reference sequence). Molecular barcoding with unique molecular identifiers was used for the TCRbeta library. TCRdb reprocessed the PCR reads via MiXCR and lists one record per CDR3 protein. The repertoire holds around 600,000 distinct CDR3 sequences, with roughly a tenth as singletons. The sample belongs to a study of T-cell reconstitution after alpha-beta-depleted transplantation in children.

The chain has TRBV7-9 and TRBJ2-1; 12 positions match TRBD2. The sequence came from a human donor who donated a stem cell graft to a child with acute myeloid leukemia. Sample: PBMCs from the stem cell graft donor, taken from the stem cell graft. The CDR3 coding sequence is TGTGCCAGCAGCCCAGGACTAGCGGGATTCTCCTACAATGAGCAGTTCTTC. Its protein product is CASSPGLAGFSYNEQFF.